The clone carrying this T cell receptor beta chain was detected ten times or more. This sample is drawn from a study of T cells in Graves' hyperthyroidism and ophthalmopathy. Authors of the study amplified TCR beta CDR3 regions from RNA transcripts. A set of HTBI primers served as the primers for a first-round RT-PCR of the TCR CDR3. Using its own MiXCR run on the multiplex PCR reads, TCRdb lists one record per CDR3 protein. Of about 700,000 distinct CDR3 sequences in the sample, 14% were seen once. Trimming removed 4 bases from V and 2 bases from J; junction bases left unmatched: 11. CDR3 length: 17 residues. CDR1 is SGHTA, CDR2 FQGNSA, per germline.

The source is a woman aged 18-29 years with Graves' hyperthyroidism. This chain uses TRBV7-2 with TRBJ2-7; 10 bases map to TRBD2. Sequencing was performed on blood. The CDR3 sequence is CASSSAVLAGVTYEQYF. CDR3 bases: TGTGCCAGCAGCTCCGCCGTTCTAGCGGGAGTAACCTACGAGCAGTACTTC.